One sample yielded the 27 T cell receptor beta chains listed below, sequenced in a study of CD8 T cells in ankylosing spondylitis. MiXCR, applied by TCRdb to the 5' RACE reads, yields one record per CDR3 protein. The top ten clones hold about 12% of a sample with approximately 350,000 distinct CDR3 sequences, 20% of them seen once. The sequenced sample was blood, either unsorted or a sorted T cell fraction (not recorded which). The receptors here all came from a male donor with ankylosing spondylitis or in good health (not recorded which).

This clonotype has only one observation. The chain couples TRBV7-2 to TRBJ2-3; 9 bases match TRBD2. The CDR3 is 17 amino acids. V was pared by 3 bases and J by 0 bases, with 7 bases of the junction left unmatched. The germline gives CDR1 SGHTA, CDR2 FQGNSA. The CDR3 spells CASSFAAGGPSTDTQYF. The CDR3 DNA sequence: TGTGCCAGCAGCTTTGCCGCGGGGGGGCCCAGCACAGATACGCAGTATTTT.

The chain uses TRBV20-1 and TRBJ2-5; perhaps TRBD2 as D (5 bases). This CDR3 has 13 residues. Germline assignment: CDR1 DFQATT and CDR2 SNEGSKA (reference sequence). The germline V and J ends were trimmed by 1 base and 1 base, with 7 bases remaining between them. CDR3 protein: CSARGTVQETQYF. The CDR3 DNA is TGCAGTGCTAGAGGGACTGTCCAAGAGACCCAGTACTTC.

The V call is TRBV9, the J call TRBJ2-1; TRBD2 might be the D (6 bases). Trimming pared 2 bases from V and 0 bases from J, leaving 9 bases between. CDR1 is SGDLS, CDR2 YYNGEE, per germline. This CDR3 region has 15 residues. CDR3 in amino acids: CASSVGDFSYNEQFF. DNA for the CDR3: TGTGCCAGCAGCGTCGGGGACTTCTCCTACAATGAGCAGTTCTTC.

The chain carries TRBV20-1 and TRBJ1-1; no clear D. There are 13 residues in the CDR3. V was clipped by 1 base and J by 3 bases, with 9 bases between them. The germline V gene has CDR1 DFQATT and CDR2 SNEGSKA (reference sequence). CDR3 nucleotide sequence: TGCAGTGCTAGAGTCCCGGATTACACTGAAGCTTTCTTT. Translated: CSARVPDYTEAFF.

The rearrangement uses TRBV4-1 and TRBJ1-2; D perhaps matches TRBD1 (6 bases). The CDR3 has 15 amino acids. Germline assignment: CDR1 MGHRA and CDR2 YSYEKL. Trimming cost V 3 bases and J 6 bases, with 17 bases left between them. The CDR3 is CASSQLQGGENGYTF. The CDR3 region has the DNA TGCGCCAGCAGCCAGCTACAGGGAGGGGAGAATGGCTACACCTTC.

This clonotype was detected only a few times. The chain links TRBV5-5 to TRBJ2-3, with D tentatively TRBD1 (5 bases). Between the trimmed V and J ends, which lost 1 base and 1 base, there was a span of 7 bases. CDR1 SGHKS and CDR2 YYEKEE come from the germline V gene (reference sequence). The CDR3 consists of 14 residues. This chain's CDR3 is CASSLIQGTDTQYF. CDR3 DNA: TGTGCCAGCAGCTTGATACAGGGCACAGATACGCAGTATTTT.

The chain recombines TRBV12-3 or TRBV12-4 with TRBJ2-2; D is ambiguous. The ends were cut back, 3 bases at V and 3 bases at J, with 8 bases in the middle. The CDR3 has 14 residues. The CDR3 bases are TGTGCCAGCAGTTTCGGCACCCACACCGGGGAGCTGTTTTTT. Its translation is CASSFGTHTGELFF.

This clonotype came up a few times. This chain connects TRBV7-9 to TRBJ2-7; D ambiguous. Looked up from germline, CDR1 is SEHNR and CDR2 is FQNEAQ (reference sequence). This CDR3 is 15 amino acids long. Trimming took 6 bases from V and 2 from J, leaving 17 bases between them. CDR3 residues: CASSHWAEEAYEQYF. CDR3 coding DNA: TGTGCCAGCAGTCATTGGGCAGAAGAAGCCTACGAGCAGTACTTC. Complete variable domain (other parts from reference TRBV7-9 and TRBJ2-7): DTGVSQNPRHKITKRGQNVTFRCDPISEHNRLYWYRQTLGQGPEFLTYFQNEAQLEKSRLLSDRFSAERPKGSFSTLEIQRTEQGDSAMYLCASSHWAEEAYEQYFGPGTRLTVT.

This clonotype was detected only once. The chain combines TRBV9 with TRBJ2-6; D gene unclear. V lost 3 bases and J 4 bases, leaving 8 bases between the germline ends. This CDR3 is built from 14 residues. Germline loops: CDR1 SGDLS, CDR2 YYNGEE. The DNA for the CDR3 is TGTGCCAGCAGCGCCAGAAAAGGGGCCAACGTCCTGACTTTC. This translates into CASSARKGANVLTF.

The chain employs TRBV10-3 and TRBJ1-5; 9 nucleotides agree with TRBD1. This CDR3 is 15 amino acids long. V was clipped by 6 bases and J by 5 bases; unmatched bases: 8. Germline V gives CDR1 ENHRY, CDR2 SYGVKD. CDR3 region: CAIRTQGAEDQPQHF. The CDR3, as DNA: TGTGCCATCAGGACACAGGGGGCAGAAGATCAGCCCCAGCATTTT.

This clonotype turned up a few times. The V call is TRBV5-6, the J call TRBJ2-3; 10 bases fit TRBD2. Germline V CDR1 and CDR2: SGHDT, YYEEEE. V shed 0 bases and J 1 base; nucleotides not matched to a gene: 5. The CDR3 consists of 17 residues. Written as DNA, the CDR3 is TGTGCCAGCAGCTTGGCCCCCCTAGCGGGGGGCACAGATACGCAGTATTTT. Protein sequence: CASSLAPLAGGTDTQYF.

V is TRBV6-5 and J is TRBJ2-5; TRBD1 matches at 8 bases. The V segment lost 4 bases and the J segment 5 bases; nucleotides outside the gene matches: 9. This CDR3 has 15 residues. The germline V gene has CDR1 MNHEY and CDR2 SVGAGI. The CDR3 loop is CASSSGDRWRETQYF. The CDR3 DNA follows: TGTGCCAGCAGTTCTGGGGACAGGTGGAGGGAGACCCAGTACTTC.

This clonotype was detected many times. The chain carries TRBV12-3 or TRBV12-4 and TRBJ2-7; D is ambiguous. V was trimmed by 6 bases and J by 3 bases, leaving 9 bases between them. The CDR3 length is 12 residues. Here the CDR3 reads CASSPNYYEQYF. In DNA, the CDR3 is TGTGCCAGCAGCCCCAACTACTACGAGCAGTACTTC.

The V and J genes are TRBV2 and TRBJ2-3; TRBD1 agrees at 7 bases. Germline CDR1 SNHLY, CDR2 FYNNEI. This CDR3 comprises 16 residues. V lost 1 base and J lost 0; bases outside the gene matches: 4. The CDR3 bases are TGTGCCAGCAGTGAAGACGGACAGGCAAGCACAGATACGCAGTATTTT. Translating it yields CASSEDGQASTDTQYF.

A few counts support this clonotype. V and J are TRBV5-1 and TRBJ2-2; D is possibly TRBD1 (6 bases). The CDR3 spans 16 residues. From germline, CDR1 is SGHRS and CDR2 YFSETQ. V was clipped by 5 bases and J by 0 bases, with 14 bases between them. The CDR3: CASSAETGPNTGELFF. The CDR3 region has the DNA TGCGCCAGCAGTGCTGAAACAGGGCCGAACACCGGGGAGCTGTTTTTT.

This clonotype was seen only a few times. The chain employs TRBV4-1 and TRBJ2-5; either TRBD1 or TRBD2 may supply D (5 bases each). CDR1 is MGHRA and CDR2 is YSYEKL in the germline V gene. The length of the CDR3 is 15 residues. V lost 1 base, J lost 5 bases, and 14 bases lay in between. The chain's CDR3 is CASSQVSAGSETQYF. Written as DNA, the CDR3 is TGCGCCAGCAGCCAAGTGTCGGCAGGGAGCGAGACCCAGTACTTC.

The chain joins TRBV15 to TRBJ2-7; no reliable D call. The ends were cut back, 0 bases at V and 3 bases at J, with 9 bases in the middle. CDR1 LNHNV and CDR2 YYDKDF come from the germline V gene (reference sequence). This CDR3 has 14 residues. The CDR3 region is CATSRDLSDYEQYF. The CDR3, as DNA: TGTGCCACCAGCAGAGATCTGAGCGACTACGAGCAGTACTTC.

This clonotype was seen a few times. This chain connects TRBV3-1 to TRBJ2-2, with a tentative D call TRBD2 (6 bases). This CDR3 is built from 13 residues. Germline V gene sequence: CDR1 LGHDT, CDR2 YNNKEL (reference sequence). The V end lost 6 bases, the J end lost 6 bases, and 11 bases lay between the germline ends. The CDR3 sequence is CASSGGYPGELFF. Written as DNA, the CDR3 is TGTGCCAGCAGTGGAGGGTACCCCGGGGAGCTGTTTTTT.

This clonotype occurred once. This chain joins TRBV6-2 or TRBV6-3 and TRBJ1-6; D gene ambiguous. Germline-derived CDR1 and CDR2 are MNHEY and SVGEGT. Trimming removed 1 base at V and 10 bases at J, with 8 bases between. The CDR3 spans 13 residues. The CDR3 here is CASSYLAGSPLHF. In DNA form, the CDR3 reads TGTGCCAGCAGTTACTTGGCGGGGTCACCCCTCCACTTT.

CDR3 bases: TGTGCCAGCAGCCAGACAGGGAACTATGGCTACACCTTC. Protein product: CASSQTGNYGYTF. V usage is TRBV12-3 or TRBV12-4 and J usage is TRBJ1-2, with 7 bases aligning to TRBD1. The CDR3 runs 13 residues. Germline trimming cut 6 bases from V and 2 bases from J; bases unmatched to any gene: 3.

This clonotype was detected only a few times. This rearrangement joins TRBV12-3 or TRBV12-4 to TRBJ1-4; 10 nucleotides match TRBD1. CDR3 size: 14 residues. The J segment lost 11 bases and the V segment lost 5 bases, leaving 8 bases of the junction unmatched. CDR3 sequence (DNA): TGTGCCAGCAGTCCCCGGGACAGGGGAGGGAAACTGTTTTTT. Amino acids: CASSPRDRGGKLFF.

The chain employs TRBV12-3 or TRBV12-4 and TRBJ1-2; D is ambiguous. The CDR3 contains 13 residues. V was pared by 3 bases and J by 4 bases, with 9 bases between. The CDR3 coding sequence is TGTGCCAGCAGTTTTTCACGGTCCTATGGCTACACCTTC. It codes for CASSFSRSYGYTF.

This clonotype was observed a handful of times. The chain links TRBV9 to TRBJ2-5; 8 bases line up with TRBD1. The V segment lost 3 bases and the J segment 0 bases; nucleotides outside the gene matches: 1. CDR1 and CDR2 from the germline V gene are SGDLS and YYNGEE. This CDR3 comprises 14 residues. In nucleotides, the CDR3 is TGTGCCAGCAGCGAGACAGGGGACCAAGAGACCCAGTACTTC. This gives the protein CASSETGDQETQYF.

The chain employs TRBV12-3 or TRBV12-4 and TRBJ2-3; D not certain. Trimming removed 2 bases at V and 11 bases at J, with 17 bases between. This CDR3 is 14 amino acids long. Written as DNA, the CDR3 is TGTGCCAGCAGTTTAAGGCCGATCGGATGGCAGCAGTATTTT. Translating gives CASSLRPIGWQQYF.

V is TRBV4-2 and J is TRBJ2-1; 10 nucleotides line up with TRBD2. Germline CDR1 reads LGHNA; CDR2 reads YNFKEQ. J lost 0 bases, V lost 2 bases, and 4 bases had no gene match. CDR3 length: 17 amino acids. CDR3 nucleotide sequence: TGTGCCAGCAGCCAACGCCCTAGCGGGAGCTCCTACAATGAGCAGTTCTTC. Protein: CASSQRPSGSSYNEQFF.

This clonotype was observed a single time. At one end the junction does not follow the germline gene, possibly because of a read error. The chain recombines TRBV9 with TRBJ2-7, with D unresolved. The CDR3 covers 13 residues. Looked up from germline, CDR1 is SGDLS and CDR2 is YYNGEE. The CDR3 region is CASTVDPSYEQYF. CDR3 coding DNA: TGTGCCAGCACCGTAGACCCCAGCTACGAGCAGTACTTC.

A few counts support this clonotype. CDR3: CATSDFGDTTDTQYF. CDR3 bases: TGTGCCACCAGTGATTTTGGGGACACCACAGATACGCAGTATTTT. The rearrangement joins TRBV24-1 to TRBJ2-3; the D gene is possibly TRBD1 (6 bases). Deletions cut 1 base from V and 2 bases from J, with 9 bases between. The CDR3 is 15 residues long. The germline gives CDR1 KGHDR, CDR2 SFDVKD.